The T cell receptor (beta chain) under discussion was sequenced for a study of cytomegalovirus exposure and HLA in healthy donors (dated by TCRdb to the late 2010s). Background for the entire study: An earlier analysis of approximately 600 of the donors reported 276 Gb of sequence data and 100 million to 130 million unique TCR beta sequences from about 179 million T cells. Approximately 300 gigabases of sequencing data and tens of millions of unique TCR sequences were included in an early release covering 550 to 650 HLA-typed donors. HLA typing covered class I and class II loci at four-digit resolution. The number of donors typed differed by locus, with roughly 620-630 for A, B, C, DRB1 and DQB1, over 500 for DQA1, 600 to 610 for DPA1, and around 430 for DPB1. In a later analysis, previously published TCR beta repertoires from hundreds of donors were re-analyzed and high-resolution HLA genotyping was added so that TCR occurrence patterns could be studied. An earlier analysis of some 500 of the donors applied high-throughput TCR beta sequencing to assess whether each TCR beta V gene segment acted as functional or pseudogenic. Of the roughly 400 genotyped donors, roughly 80% fell in the genetic ancestry cluster associated with self-reported Caucasian donors. To predict cytomegalovirus infection status, the study combined high-throughput TCR immunosequencing, statistical association of individual TCRs with disease status, and machine learning. Among under 450 genotyped donors of the cohort, an average of about 240,000 unique TCR beta nucleotide sequences were sequenced per donor, around 20% of them non-productive. A few DR-DQ haplotypes were treated as single units for association and clustering because of strong linkage in the cohort. The study was designed to test whether signatures of past pathogen exposure could be identified by cataloging public T cell receptors. Donor age, sex, ethnicity and CMV serostatus were compiled alongside the repertoire data. The study profiled the T cell repertoires of hundreds of subjects by immunosequencing and related them to cytomegalovirus serostatus. In a later genetic analysis, genome-wide SNP genotypes for about 65% of the roughly 670 donors were used, and that subset was treated as a discovery cohort. Rather than using new phenotypic data, the later analysis identified candidate immune exposures from TCR beta sequences and from how often those sequences occurred across donors. Every repertoire in the discovery cohort had been generated on one and the same sequencing platform. Along with the roughly 670-subject first cohort, a separate validation cohort of more than 90 different subjects was used. The investigation overall reported the following: Roughly 15 rarely observed V segments, including chromosome 9 orphons, were excluded from the earlier analysis of just under 600 of the donors because counts were too low. Specific HLA alleles were associated with over 15,000 TCR beta sequences at a false discovery rate of 0.05 in a later analysis. Sequencing depth was assumed to be roughly uniform across donors in the presence/absence analyses, though that assumption may not hold. In a later genetic analysis, a missense DCLRE1C variant was associated with V-gene and J-gene trimming of TCR beta chains, and the association was replicated in an independent cohort. When HLA alleles, especially DR and DQ, strongly co-occurred, TCR associations were difficult to assign to individual alleles. A cluster of highly shared sequence variants was judged likely to represent a technical artifact of the sequencing pipeline. The 87-base-pair reads could not distinguish some IMGT-functional V segments, including TRBV6-2 and TRBV6-3, so those segments were excluded. Most TCR sequences were observed very rarely across donors, whereas some public TCRs were present in many individuals. Broadly in line with IMGT annotations, most TCR beta V segments showed up in productive rearrangements about 87% or about 30% of the time in an earlier analysis of around 600 of the donors. The only immune exposure information available for the cohort was CMV serostatus. Compared with the approximately 600-donor mean, donors in an Asian-associated ancestry cluster had fewer N-insertions in productive TCRs, according to a later genetic analysis. The classifier was reported to diagnose cytomegalovirus status with high specificity and sensitivity in both the original cohort and the validation cohort. According to the authors, the approach could potentially be generalized to other disease states and immunological phenotypes. In a later analysis, several top co-occurrence clusters were reported to appear linked to parvovirus B19, influenza, CMV and Epstein-Barr virus. In the study, roughly 160 TCR beta chains were listed as associated with cytomegalovirus. A later analysis found that TCR association rates varied across HLA loci, with DRB1 alleles showing the most associated TCRs and HLA-C alleles the fewest. Three of the identified cytomegalovirus-associated TCR beta chains were confirmed in vitro to be specific for cytomegalovirus antigens. Correlated functional status among segregating V segments might be attributable to linkage disequilibrium, but an unknown experimental factor could not be ruled out. Compared with equally common non-associated chains, HLA-associated TCR beta chains in a later analysis were more clonally expanded and had lower generation probabilities. A further reported finding was that TCR beta sequences accurately predicted the HLA-A and HLA-B alleles for most subjects in the first cohort. In this cohort, only TCR beta chains were sequenced, and detectable features were limited by the absence of alpha or paired-chain data. Because some donors lacked HLA typing at each locus, the association tests relied only on the typed subset. In a later analysis, most CMV-associated TCR beta chains were found to appear HLA-restricted, with HLA associations seemingly driven largely by CMV exposure.

The cohort was made up of 500 to 850 healthy bone marrow donors. At the time of sampling, all cohort members were nominally healthy, though unrecorded immune exposures were likely present. The donor tested CMV seropositive, placing the donor among the roughly 270 seropositive members of the cohort. A peripheral blood sample was provided by each donor, and peripheral blood mononuclear cells were used for TCR beta sequencing. The Qiagen DNeasy Blood Extraction Kit was used to extract genomic DNA from the blood cell samples. The library was obtained by the immunoSEQ multiplex PCR assay. For the multiplex PCR, a mixture combining 60 forward primers for TCR Vbeta segments and 13 reverse primers for TCR Jbeta segments was used. Amplification of the CDR3 region of rearranged TCR beta genes was performed with a multiplex PCR assay on genomic DNA. Amplified TCR beta libraries were sequenced as 87-base-pair reads on the Illumina HiSeq System. As for the authors' bioinformatics: Across the 700 or so repertoires, a later analysis counted 60 million to 90 million unique TCR beta chains, around 11 million of which were shared by at least two donors. Raw reads were error-corrected and collapsed into unique sequences with a nearest-neighbor algorithm that merged closely related sequences to remove PCR and sequencing errors. Alignment of CDR3 sequences to IMGT reference sequences was used to assign V, D and J gene segments. For a sequence to be retained, a match of at least six nucleotides was required to both a V gene segment and a J gene segment. Rearrangements were called productive when the CDR3 lacked stop codons and stayed in frame with V and J; all others were non-productive. Following IMGT convention, CDR3 was defined as the stretch from the second conserved V-encoded cysteine up to the conserved J-encoded phenylalanine. Sequences without an unambiguous match to a single V gene segment were excluded from the earlier analysis of almost 600 of the donors. An earlier analysis of approximately 590 of the donors called V segments functional above 56.7% productive rearrangements and segregating when the between-donor standard deviation exceeded 5%. A statistical classification framework was developed to diagnose cytomegalovirus status using the catalog of TCR beta chain sequences. In a later analysis, V and J genes were assigned by comparing TCR nucleotide sequences against IMGT/GENE-DB human TR gene sequences. A later analysis assigned CDR3 sequences and most-parsimonious VDJ recombination scenarios with the TCRdist pipeline. A later analysis defined each TCR beta chain by its CDR3 amino acid sequence plus V-gene family, and excluded reads lacking a unique V-gene family. As a way to deal with suspected cross-contamination and a sequencing artifact, a later analysis dropped under 600 nucleotide sequences that were highly shared and had low generation probability. In a later analysis, a clonal expansion index for each public chain was calculated from normalized within-repertoire ranks of inferred template counts. In a later analysis, generation probabilities were computed using a VDJ recombination model fitted to out-of-frame rearrangements, and the results were checked against IGoR. In a later analysis, hypergeometric tests were used to score TCR-TCR, TCR-HLA and TCR-CMV co-occurrence, with a repertoire-size bias correction applied to TCR pairs. In a later analysis, false discovery rates were estimated by permuting HLA or CMV assignments 20 times. In a later analysis, co-occurring TCRs were grouped using DBSCAN, and TCRdist sequence similarity was added for clustering within HLA-allele-positive subsets. Repertoires with fewer than 30,000 or more than 120,000 public chains, plus five repertoires with anomalous nucleotide sharing, were excluded from co-occurrence clustering. TCRdb took over this immuneACCESS table, retaining in-frame rearrangements with V and J assigned. Such tables are incomplete; in checked studies, under half of the missing clones stem from an unresolved V gene, and the remainder is unexplained. V and J calls and clone size are as listed in that table; D and trimming were resolved from the DNA. The sample table records roughly 180,000 clones; about 9% of these occur just once. The ten largest account for over 1% of the sample.

There are a few counts of this clone. Its recognized antigen is unknown. No clone much larger than this one lies a single base away; base qualities are absent. Taken from the germline V gene, the CDR1 and CDR2 loops are MNHNS and SASEGT. Inclusive of the bounding cysteine and phenylalanine, the CDR3 is 16 residues long. Of the read, only the CDR3 DNA is kept; its 48 bases are in frame from base 1. V is pared back by 3 bases and J by 1 base, with 13 bases lying between the germline termini. This chain joins TRBV6-1 to TRBJ1-3, with TRBD1 perhaps the D gene, on 6 matching bases. Sequencing was done on a sample of PBMCs. The TCR comes from a woman under 40 in good health and CMV-seropositive. Here is the DNA: TGTGCCAGCAGTGACACAGGGAGAAGTTCTGGAAACACCATATATTTT. This translates into CASSDTGRSSGNTIYF.